This T cell receptor beta chain was recorded in a study of T-cell memory formation after mild COVID-19. Concerning this clonotype itself: Its antigen is unidentified.

Study-level findings and limits: CD8+ contracting clones occupied EMRA, while CD4+ ones occupied mainly CM and EM.

V shed 2 bases, J shed 7 bases, and the junction held 7 bases outside the gene matches. CDR1 is SGDLS and CDR2 is YYNGEE in the germline V gene. The CDR3 is 15 residues long. Each CDR3 protein gets one entry after TCRdb re-called the 5' RACE reads with MiXCR. The top ten clones hold roughly a fifth of a sample with some 340,000 distinct CDR3 sequences, 10% to 15% of them seen once. The sample comprised PBMCs or a T cell subset sorted from them (not recorded which). The source is a man in his late teens or twenties who had mild COVID-19 (a few samples of this study predate the infection). Cell type and time point are not known. The J gene is TRBJ2-1, the V gene TRBV9, with 9 bases lining up with TRBD1. The CDR3 DNA follows: TGTGCCAGCAGCGTGGGGGACAGGGCTCGAAATGAGCAGTTCTTC. It translates to CASSVGDRARNEQFF.